Listed below are T cell receptor beta chains from one sample, sequenced in a study of response to subunit inactivated influenza vaccine. TCRdb independently ran MiXCR on the RT-PCR reads; one entry per CDR3 protein. The data hold 610,000 or so distinct CDR3 sequences, with about 14% observed a single time. This material consisted of PBMCs from blood, taken 11 to 12 days after vaccination. The receptor set was obtained from a man aged 50-60 years who received an inactivated influenza vaccine. CDR3s include the opening cysteine and the closing phenylalanine or tryptophan. D genes are given only for firm matches. Size is stated for part of the rows, as once, few or many counts, or as a class when the clone is expanded.

D gene	CDR3 length	V gene	clone size	J gene	CDR3 protein	CDR3 DNA
-	13	TRBV4-3	-	TRBJ2-7	CASSQMGLGEQYF	TGCGCCAGCAGCCAAATGGGTTTAGGCGAGCAGTACTTC
-	17	TRBV7-9	-	TRBJ2-7	CASSLYYRDGAAYEQYF	TGTGCCAGCAGCTTATACTACCGGGACGGGGCAGCCTACGAGCAGTACTTC
TRBD2	15	TRBV5-5	-	TRBJ2-5	CASSAGTSYRETQYF	TGTGCCAGCAGCGCAGGGACTAGCTATCGGGAGACCCAGTACTTC
TRBD1	14	TRBV5-1	-	TRBJ2-5	CASSPGQGLETQYF	TGCGCCAGCAGCCCGGGACAGGGGTTAGAGACCCAGTACTTC
TRBD2	18	TRBV7-8	-	TRBJ2-1	CASSLGLAGSLGGNEQFF	TGTGCCAGCAGCTTAGGACTAGCGGGGAGTTTAGGGGGCAATGAGCAGTTCTTC
-	12	TRBV12-3/TRBV12-4	few	TRBJ1-2	CASRARGYGYTF	TGTGCCAGCAGGGCAAGGGGTTATGGCTACACCTTC
TRBD2	16	TRBV11-2	many	TRBJ2-1	CASSPQGLASDNEQFF	TGTGCCAGCAGCCCCCAAGGACTAGCGAGCGACAATGAGCAGTTCTTC
-	14	TRBV20-1	-	TRBJ2-3	CSARKSTRTDTQYF	TGCAGTGCTAGAAAGTCTACTCGCACAGATACGCAGTATTTT
-	14	TRBV12-3/TRBV12-4	many	TRBJ2-7	CASSLEVDSYEQYF	TGTGCCAGCAGTTTAGAAGTAGACTCCTACGAGCAGTACTTC
TRBD2	16	TRBV10-3	-	TRBJ2-3	CAIKQTSGGAADTQYF	TGTGCCATCAAACAAACTAGCGGGGGGGCAGCGGATACGCAGTATTTT
-	15	TRBV28	-	TRBJ2-4	CASSLGPSGQNIQYF	TGTGCCAGCAGTTTAGGTCCCAGCGGCCAAAACATTCAGTACTTC
-	12	TRBV6-1	-	TRBJ2-2	CASSVSAGELFF	TGTGCCAGCAGCGTTTCGGCCGGGGAGCTGTTTTTT
-	14	TRBV12-3/TRBV12-4	few	TRBJ2-6	CASSALSGANVLTF	TGTGCCAGCAGTGCCCTCTCTGGGGCCAACGTCCTGACTTTC
TRBD2	15	TRBV15	-	TRBJ2-1	CATRGGLAGFNEQFF	TGTGCCACCAGAGGTGGGCTAGCGGGATTCAATGAGCAGTTCTTC
TRBD2	17	TRBV13	-	TRBJ2-2	CASSWRLAGDNTGELFF	TGTGCCAGCAGCTGGCGACTAGCGGGGGATAACACCGGGGAGCTGTTTTTT
TRBD1	17	TRBV4-1	-	TRBJ2-2	CASSHRLRQGKTGELFF	TGCGCCAGCAGCCACCGGCTACGACAGGGAAAAACCGGGGAGCTGTTTTTT
-	15	TRBV6-1	few	TRBJ2-1	CASRKTSRGGSEQFF	TGTGCCAGCAGAAAAACTAGCAGAGGTGGTTCTGAGCAGTTCTTC
-	13	TRBV7-8	-	TRBJ2-6	CAVKRPGANVLTF	TGTGCCGTAAAAAGACCTGGGGCCAACGTCCTGACTTTC
-	14	TRBV12-3/TRBV12-4	few	TRBJ2-1	CASSLLGTYNEQFF	TGTGCCAGCAGCCTACTGGGAACCTACAATGAGCAGTTCTTC
-	11	TRBV29-1	few	TRBJ1-1	CSVVWGAEAFF	TGCAGCGTTGTTTGGGGAGCTGAAGCTTTCTTT
-	13	TRBV20-1	-	TRBJ2-5	CSASLRGGETQYF	TGCAGTGCTAGTCTCAGGGGAGGTGAGACCCAGTACTTC
TRBD2	15	TRBV20-1	few	TRBJ2-1	CSAAKLAGGNNEQFF	TGCAGTGCTGCAAAACTAGCGGGAGGGAACAATGAGCAGTTCTTC
-	13	TRBV25-1	few	TRBJ1-2	CASSESAGDGYTF	TGTGCCAGCAGTGAATCTGCGGGGGACGGCTACACCTTC
-	14	TRBV7-9	-	TRBJ1-1	CASSSAGANTEAFF	TGTGCCAGCAGCTCTGCCGGGGCGAACACTGAAGCTTTCTTT
TRBD2	16	TRBV11-3	few	TRBJ2-3	CASSFGLAGGIDTQYF	TGTGCCAGCAGCTTTGGACTAGCGGGAGGTATAGATACGCAGTATTTT
TRBD2	16	TRBV20-1	-	TRBJ2-1	CSARWGLAGAYNEQFF	TGCAGTGCCAGATGGGGACTAGCGGGAGCCTACAATGAGCAGTTCTTC
TRBD1	16	TRBV7-2	-	TRBJ2-5	CASSLLPGQAIETQYF	TGTGCCAGCAGCTTGTTACCGGGACAGGCTATAGAGACCCAGTACTTC
-	14	TRBV12-3/TRBV12-4	few	TRBJ2-5	CASSQRPGPETQYF	TGTGCCAGCAGTCAAAGACCAGGGCCGGAGACCCAGTACTTC
-	13	TRBV7-3	many	TRBJ2-2	CASSLSGTGELFF	TGCGCCAGCAGCTTGTCGGGAACCGGGGAGCTGTTTTTT
-	12	TRBV29-1	once	TRBJ1-1	CSVAQRNTEAFF	TGCAGCGTTGCACAGAGGAACACTGAAGCTTTCTTT
-	12	TRBV30	-	TRBJ2-2	CAWRNSPGELFF	TGTGCCTGGAGAAATTCCCCCGGGGAGCTGTTTTTT
TRBD2	13	TRBV20-1	few	TRBJ2-7	CSARTSSSYEQYF	TGCAGTGCTAGGACTAGCTCCTCCTACGAGCAGTACTTC
-	15	TRBV11-1	few	TRBJ2-7	CASSTRGGVSYEQYF	TGTGCCAGCAGCACCCGCGGGGGCGTCTCCTACGAGCAGTACTTC
TRBD2	15	TRBV20-1	-	TRBJ2-5	CSAKVSSGGQETQYF	TGCAGTGCTAAGGTATCCAGCGGGGGACAAGAGACCCAGTACTTC
TRBD2	15	TRBV11-2	-	TRBJ2-1	CASSLDGGAGNEQFF	TGTGCCAGCAGCTTAGACGGGGGGGCCGGCAATGAGCAGTTCTTC
TRBD2	15	TRBV6-1	few	TRBJ2-1	CASRLTSGSRDEQFF	TGTGCCAGCAGACTGACTAGCGGGAGTAGGGATGAGCAGTTCTTC
-	14	TRBV20-1	-	TRBJ1-5	CSARTGGSNQPQHF	TGCAGTGCTAGAACGGGGGGAAGCAATCAGCCCCAGCATTTT
TRBD2	16	TRBV7-8	many	TRBJ2-1	CASSFSGRVSYNEQFF	TGTGCCAGCAGCTTTAGCGGGAGGGTCTCCTACAATGAGCAGTTCTTC
TRBD2	16	TRBV29-1	few	TRBJ2-1	CSVEERRTSAYNEQFF	TGCAGCGTTGAAGAGCGAAGGACTAGCGCATACAATGAGCAGTTCTTC
TRBD1	15	TRBV11-2	few	TRBJ1-1	CASSWGTGGNTEAFF	TGTGCCAGCAGCTGGGGGACAGGGGGTAACACTGAAGCTTTCTTT
TRBD2	19	TRBV14	-	TRBJ2-2	CASSQDRVDSGGNTGELFF	TGTGCCAGCAGCCAAGATCGGGTCGATAGCGGGGGGAACACCGGGGAGCTGTTTTTT
-	14	TRBV7-9	once	TRBJ2-2	CASKDYQNTGELFF	TGTGCCAGCAAGGACTATCAGAACACCGGGGAGCTGTTTTTT
-	14	TRBV12-3/TRBV12-4	few	TRBJ1-5	CASSFGYRGQPQHF	TGTGCCAGCAGTTTTGGTTATCGGGGGCAGCCCCAGCATTTT
TRBD1	13	TRBV7-2	-	TRBJ1-1	CASSLGDRGSAFF	TGTGCCAGCAGCTTAGGGGACAGGGGTTCAGCTTTCTTT
TRBD1	20	TRBV11-1	-	TRBJ1-2	CASSTSLVGTGVFDDYGYTF	TGTGCCAGCAGCACGTCTCTCGTTGGGACAGGGGTATTCGACGACTATGGCTACACCTTC
-	10	TRBV24-1	many	TRBJ2-1	CATGGHEQFF	TGTGCCACCGGGGGGCATGAGCAGTTCTTC
TRBD2	18	TRBV12-3/TRBV12-4	-	TRBJ2-1	CASSYPFGLAGVYNEQFF	TGTGCCAGCAGTTACCCTTTTGGGCTAGCGGGAGTTTACAATGAGCAGTTCTTC
TRBD2	16	TRBV2	once	TRBJ2-3	CASLGLAGVWTDTQYF	TGTGCCAGCCTAGGACTAGCGGGAGTGTGGACAGATACGCAGTATTTT
-	14	TRBV9	few	TRBJ1-5	CASSVDHGAQPQHF	TGTGCCAGCAGCGTAGATCATGGGGCACAGCCCCAGCATTTT
-	16	TRBV27	-	TRBJ2-3	CASRRGHSSLTDTQYF	TGTGCCAGCAGACGGGGACACTCGTCGCTCACAGATACGCAGTATTTT